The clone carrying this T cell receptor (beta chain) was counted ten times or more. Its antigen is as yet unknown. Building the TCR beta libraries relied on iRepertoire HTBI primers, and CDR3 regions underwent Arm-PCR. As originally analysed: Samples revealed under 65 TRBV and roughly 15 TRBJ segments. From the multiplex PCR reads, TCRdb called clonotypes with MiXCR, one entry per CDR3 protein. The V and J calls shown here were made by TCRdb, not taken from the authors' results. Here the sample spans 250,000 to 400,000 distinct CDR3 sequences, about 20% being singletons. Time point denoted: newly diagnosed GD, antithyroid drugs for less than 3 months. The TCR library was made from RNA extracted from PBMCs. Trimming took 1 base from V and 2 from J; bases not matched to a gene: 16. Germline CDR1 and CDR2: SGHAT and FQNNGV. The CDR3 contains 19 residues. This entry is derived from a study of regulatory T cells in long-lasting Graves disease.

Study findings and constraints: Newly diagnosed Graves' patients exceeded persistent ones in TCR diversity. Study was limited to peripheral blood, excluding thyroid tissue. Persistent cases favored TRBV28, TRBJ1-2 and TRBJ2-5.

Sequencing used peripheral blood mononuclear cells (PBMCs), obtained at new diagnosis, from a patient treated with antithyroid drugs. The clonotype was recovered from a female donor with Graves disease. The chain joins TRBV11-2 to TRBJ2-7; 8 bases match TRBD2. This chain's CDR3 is CASSLGSGTVWAPTYEQYF. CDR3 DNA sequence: TGTGCCAGCAGCTTAGGTAGCGGGACTGTGTGGGCCCCAACCTACGAGCAGTACTTC. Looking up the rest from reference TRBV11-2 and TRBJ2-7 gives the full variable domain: EAGVAQSPRYKIIEKRQSVAFWCNPISGHATLYWYQQILGQGPKLLIQFQNNGVVDDSQLPKDRFSAERLKGVDSTLKIQPAKLEDSAVYLCASSLGSGTVWAPTYEQYFGPGTRLTVT.